This TCR beta chain stems from a study of blood T cell repertoires in COVID-19. Study-wide context: From the United States, Italy and Spain came samples of acute and convalescent COVID-19. From T cells, B-cell-depleted T cells, or PBMCs came the material, which was cDNA or gDNA.

CDR1 and CDR2 (germline): SGHVS, FQNEAQ. This CDR3 region has 13 residues. V dropped 6 bases and J dropped 3 bases, with 8 bases sitting between them. As processed by the authors: Estimated nucleated cell counts came from reference gene primer amplification. The method was immunoSEQ multiplex PCR; TCRdb's version includes in-frame clones alone and lacks a portion of them. V and J calls plus clone size are reproduced from that table; the DNA served to infer D and trimming. The sample lists some 270,000 clones; 90% were seen once. The TCR sequence derives from a woman aged 55 to 70 with COVID-19, enrolled during active disease. Sequencing input: peripheral blood. The J gene is TRBJ1-4, the V gene TRBV7-8; D remains unclear. CDR3 sequence reads: CASRILSNEKLFF. The CDR3 DNA is TGTGCCAGCAGAATTCTATCTAATGAAAAACTGTTTTTT.